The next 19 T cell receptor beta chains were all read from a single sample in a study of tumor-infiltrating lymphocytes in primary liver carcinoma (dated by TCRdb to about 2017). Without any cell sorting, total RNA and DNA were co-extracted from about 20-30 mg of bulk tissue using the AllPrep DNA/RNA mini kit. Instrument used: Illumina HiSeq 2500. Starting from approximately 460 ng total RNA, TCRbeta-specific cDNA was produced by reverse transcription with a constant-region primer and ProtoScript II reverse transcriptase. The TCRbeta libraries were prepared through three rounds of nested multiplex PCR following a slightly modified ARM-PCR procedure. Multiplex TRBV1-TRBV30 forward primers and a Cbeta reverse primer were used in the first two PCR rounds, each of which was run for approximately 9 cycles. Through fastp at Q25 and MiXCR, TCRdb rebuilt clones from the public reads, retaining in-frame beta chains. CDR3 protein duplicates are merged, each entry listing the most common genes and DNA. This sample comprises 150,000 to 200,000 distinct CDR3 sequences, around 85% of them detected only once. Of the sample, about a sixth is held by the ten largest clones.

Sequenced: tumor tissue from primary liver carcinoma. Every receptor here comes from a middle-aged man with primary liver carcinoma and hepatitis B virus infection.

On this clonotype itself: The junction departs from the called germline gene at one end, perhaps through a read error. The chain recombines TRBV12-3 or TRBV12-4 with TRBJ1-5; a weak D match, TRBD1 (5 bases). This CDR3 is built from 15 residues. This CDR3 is CASTRGTAINQPQNF. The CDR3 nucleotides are TGTGCCAGCACGCGGGGCACCGCAATAAATCAACCCCAAAATTTT.

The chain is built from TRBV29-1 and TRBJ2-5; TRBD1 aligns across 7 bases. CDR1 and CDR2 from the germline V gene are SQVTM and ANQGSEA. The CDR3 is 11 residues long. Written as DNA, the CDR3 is TGCGGGGTAAATGCAGGGGGAACCCAGTACTTC. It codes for CGVNAGGTQYF.

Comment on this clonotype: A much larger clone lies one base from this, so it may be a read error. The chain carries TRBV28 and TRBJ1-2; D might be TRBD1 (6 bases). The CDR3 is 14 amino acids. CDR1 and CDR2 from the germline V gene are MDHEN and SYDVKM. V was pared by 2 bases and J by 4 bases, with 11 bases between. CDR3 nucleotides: TGTGCCAGCAGTTTAACAGGGTTCTTCTATGGCTACACCTTC. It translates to CASSLTGFFYGYTF.

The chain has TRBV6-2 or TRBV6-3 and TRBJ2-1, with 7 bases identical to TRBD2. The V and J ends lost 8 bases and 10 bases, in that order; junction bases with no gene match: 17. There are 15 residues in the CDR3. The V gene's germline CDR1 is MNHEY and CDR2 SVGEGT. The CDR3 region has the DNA TGTGCCAGCGGTGGGGGACTAACGGGAGGAGTGGAGCAGTTCTTC. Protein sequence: CASGGGLTGGVEQFF.

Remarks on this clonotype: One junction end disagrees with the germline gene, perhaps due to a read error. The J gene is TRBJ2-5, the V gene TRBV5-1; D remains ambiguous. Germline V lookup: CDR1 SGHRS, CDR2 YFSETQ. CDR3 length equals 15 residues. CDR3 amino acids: CASSLGSLRQETQNF. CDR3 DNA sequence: TGCGCCAGCAGCTTAGGATCCCTCCGCCAAGAGACCCAGAACTTC.

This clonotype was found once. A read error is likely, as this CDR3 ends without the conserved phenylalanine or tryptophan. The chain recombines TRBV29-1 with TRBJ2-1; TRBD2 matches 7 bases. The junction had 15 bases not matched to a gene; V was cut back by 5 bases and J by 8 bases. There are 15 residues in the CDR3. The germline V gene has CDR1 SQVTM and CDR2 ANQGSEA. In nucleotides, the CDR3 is TGCAGCGTTAAAGGGGAGACTAGCACTGAGTATGAGCAGTTCCTC. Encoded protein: CSVKGETSTEYEQFL.

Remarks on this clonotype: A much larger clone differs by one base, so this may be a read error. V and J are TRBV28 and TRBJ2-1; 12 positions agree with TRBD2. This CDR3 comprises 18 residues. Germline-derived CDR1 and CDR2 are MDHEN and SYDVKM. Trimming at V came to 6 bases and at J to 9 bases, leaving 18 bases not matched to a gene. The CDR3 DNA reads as TGTGCCAGCAGCCAAATAGATAGGACTAGCGGGACGAGGGGTGAGCAGTTCTTC. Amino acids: CASSQIDRTSGTRGEQFF.

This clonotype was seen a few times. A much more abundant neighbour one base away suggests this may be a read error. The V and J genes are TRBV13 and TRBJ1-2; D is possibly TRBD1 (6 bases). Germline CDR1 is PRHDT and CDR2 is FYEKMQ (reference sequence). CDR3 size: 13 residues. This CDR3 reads CASSLNRDYGYIF. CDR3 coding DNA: TGTGCCAGCAGCTTAAACAGGGACTATGGCTACATCTTC.

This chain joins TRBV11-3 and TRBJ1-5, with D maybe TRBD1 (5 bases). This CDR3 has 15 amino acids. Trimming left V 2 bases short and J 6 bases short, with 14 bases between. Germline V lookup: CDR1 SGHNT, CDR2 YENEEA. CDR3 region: CASSLNLGVVQPQHF. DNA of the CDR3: TGTGCCAGCAGCTTAAATCTGGGGGTAGTTCAGCCCCAGCATTTT.

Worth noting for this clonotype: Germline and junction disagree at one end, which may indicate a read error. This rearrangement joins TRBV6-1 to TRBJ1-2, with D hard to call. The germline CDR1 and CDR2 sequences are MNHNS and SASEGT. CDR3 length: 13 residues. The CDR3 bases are TGTGCCAGCAGTGTGGATACTAACTATGGCTATACCTTC. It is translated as CASSVDTNYGYTF.

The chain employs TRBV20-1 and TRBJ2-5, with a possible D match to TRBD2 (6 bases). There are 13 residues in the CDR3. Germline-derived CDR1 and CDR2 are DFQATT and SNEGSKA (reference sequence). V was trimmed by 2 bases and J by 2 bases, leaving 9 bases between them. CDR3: CSARIRGQETQYF. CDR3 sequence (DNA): TGCAGTGCTAGAATCCGGGGGCAAGAGACCCAGTACTTC.

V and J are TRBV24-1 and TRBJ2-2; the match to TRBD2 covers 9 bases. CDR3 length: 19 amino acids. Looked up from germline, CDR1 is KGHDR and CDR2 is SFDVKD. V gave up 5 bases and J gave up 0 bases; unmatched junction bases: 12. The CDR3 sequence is CATSAGAVAGVANTGELFF. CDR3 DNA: TGTGCCACCAGTGCCGGGGCGGTAGCGGGGGTCGCGAACACCGGGGAGCTGTTTTTT.

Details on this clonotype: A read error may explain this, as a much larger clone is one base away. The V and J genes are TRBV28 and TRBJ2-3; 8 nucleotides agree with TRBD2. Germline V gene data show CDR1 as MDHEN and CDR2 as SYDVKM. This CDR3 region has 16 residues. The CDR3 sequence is CASSPRGSGDTDMQYF. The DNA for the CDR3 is TGTGCCAGCAGCCCTCGGGGTAGCGGGGACACAGATATGCAGTATTTT.

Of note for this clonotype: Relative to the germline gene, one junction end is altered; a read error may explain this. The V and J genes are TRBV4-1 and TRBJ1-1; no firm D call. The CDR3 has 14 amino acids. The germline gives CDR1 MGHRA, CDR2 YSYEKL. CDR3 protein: CACSQVNSGTEAFF. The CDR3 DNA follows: TGCGCCTGCAGCCAAGTAAACTCGGGAACTGAAGCTTTCTTT.

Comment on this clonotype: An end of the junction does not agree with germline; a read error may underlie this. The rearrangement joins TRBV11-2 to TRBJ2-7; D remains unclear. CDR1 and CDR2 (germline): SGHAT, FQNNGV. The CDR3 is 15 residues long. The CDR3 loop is CASRSGRLYAREEYF. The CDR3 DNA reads TGTGCCAGCAGGTCCGGACGGCTTTATGCGCGCGAGGAGTACTTC.

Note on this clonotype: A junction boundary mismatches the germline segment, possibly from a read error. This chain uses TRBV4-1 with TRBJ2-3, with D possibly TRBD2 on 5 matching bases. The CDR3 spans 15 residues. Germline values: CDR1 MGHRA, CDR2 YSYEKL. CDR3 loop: CASIQADGSGDTQYF. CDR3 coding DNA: TGCGCCAGCATCCAAGCGGACGGGTCCGGGGATACGCAGTATTTT.

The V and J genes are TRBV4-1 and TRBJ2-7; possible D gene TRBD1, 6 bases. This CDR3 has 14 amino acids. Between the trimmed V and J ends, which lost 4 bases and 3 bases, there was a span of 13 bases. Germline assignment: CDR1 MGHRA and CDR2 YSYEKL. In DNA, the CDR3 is TGCGCCAGCAGCCTTGACAGGACCTGCTACGAGCAGTACTTC. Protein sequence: CASSLDRTCYEQYF.

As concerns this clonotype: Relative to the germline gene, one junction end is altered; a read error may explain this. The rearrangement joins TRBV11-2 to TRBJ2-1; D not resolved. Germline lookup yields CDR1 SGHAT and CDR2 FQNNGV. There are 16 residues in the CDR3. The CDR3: CASSPLRRSSFNEQFF. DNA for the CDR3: TGTGCCAGCAGCCCGCTTCGGCGGAGTTCCTTCAATGAGCAATTCTTC.

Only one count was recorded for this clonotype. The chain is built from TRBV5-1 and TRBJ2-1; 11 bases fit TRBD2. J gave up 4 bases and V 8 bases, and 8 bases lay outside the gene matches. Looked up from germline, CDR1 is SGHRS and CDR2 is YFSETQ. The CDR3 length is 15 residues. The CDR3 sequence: CASISGLAAYNEQFF. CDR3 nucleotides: TGCGCCAGTATCTCGGGACTAGCGGCTTACAATGAGCAGTTCTTC.